The present TCR beta chain was sequenced within a study of OX40 agonist ivuxolimab in advanced cancers. Study-wide background: The patients' treatment was ivuxolimab, an agonistic anti-OX40 (CD134) antibody. Overall study results and limits: Clonal expansion from baseline to week 6 occurred in both CD4+ and CD8+ T cells.

Trimming cost V 0 bases and J 2 bases, with 12 bases left between them. This CDR3 contains 16 residues. Germline V gene sequence: CDR1 MNHEY, CDR2 SVGAGI. For this clone: Its matching antigen is unknown.

Repertoires were generated with immunoSEQ multiplex PCR, while TCRdb's copy carries only in-frame clones and drops some. The table records roughly 71,000 clones, 84% of them present only once. This sample comprised CD4+ or CD8+ T cells sorted from blood, obtained in a trial of the OX40 agonist ivuxolimab. This rearrangement joins TRBV6-5 to TRBJ2-3; possible D gene TRBD2, 5 bases. The receptor was isolated from an adult with an advanced solid tumor such as melanoma, head and neck, liver or kidney cancer. CDR3 coding DNA: TGTGCCAGCAGTTACTCGGCGGGCTTCACCACAGATACGCAGTATTTT. Amino acids: CASSYSAGFTTDTQYF.